Below are 23 T cell receptor beta chains sequenced from a single sample in a study of T cell repertoires in cytomegalovirus infection. TCRdb passed the reads through MiXCR, listing each CDR3 protein once. The table includes over 250,000 distinct CDR3 sequences, roughly a quarter detected once. The sample was PBMCs. These receptor sequences come from a human donor in good health (CMV status not recorded). Some clones in this sample may be carry-over from other donors' samples.

This clonotype came up many times. Relative to the germline gene, one junction end is altered; a read error may explain this. This chain uses TRBV12-3 or TRBV12-4 with TRBJ1-5; D unresolved. This CDR3 comprises 14 residues. CDR3 amino acids: CASRLDTSNQPQHF. The DNA for the CDR3 is TGTGCCAGCAGATTAGACACGAGCAATCAGCCCCAGCATTTT.

This clonotype appeared many times. V and J are TRBV7-9 and TRBJ2-2; D is unclear. Germline V gene lookup returns CDR1 SEHNR and CDR2 FQNEAQ (reference sequence). V was clipped by 1 base and J by 4 bases, with 10 bases between them. CDR3 size: 15 residues. The CDR3 DNA follows: TGTGCCAGCAGCTTAGTATCTGAATCCACCGGGGAGCTGTTTTTT. This sequence encodes CASSLVSESTGELFF.

This clonotype was seen many times. The V gene is TRBV11-2, the J gene TRBJ2-3, with TRBD1 matching 7 bases. Germline CDR1 SGHAT, CDR2 FQNNGV. The length of the CDR3 is 15 residues. The V and J ends lost 6 bases and 2 bases, in that order; junction bases with no gene match: 8. The CDR3 loop reads CASRANRGPTDTQYF. DNA of the CDR3: TGTGCCAGCAGAGCAAACAGGGGACCCACAGATACGCAGTATTTT.

The chain carries TRBV7-9 and TRBJ1-2, with D maybe TRBD1 (5 bases). The CDR3 has 15 residues. Germline CDR1 SEHNR, CDR2 FQNEAQ (reference sequence). Trimming took 5 bases from V and 6 from J, leaving 19 bases between them. CDR3 region: CASSLMGQSGHGYTF. The CDR3 DNA reads TGTGCCAGCAGCCTAATGGGGCAGAGCGGGCATGGCTACACCTTC.

This clonotype was counted only a few times. The rearrangement links TRBV28 to TRBJ2-5; D gene ambiguous. The CDR3 runs 16 residues. The V end was cut by 5 bases, the J end by 4 bases, with 20 bases between. CDR1 and CDR2 from the germline V gene are MDHEN and SYDVKM. The CDR3 region is CASSGYGSPGGETQYF. CDR3 DNA: TGTGCCAGCAGTGGGTACGGGTCCCCCGGCGGAGAGACCCAGTACTTC.

This clonotype occurred a few times. This chain connects TRBV7-2 to TRBJ2-2; 7 nucleotides agree with TRBD2. The CDR3 runs 16 residues. CDR1 is SGHTA, CDR2 FQGNSA, per germline. With 2 bases clipped from V and 2 bases from J, the junction kept 5 bases outside the gene matches. DNA for the CDR3: TGTGCCAGCAGCTTACAGGCTAGCGGAAACACCGGGGAGCTGTTTTTT. Its translation: CASSLQASGNTGELFF.

Only a few counts were recorded for this clonotype. The rearrangement joins TRBV30 to TRBJ1-1; D unclear. The germline V gene has CDR1 GTSNPN and CDR2 SVGIG (reference sequence). V gave up 1 base and J gave up 3 bases, with 18 bases separating them. CDR3 size: 16 residues. The CDR3 region is CAWSGTAGLPHTEAFF. The CDR3 nucleotides are TGTGCCTGGAGTGGAACCGCGGGCCTACCGCACACTGAAGCTTTCTTT. Full variable domain (remainder filled in from reference TRBV30 and TRBJ1-1): SQTIHQWPATLVQPVGSPLSLECTVEGTSNPNLYWYRQAAGRGLQLLFYSVGIGQISSEVPQNLSASRPQDRQFILSSKKLLLSDSGFYLCAWSGTAGLPHTEAFFGQGTRLTVV.

V and J are TRBV29-1 and TRBJ1-5, with TRBD1 as a possible D gene (5 bases). This CDR3 is 15 amino acids long. Trimming removed 6 bases from V and 0 bases from J, with 15 bases in between. Germline V lookup: CDR1 SQVTM, CDR2 ANQGSEA. For the CDR3, the DNA is TGCAGCGTATCGACAGATGGAATTAGCAATCAGCCCCAGCATTTT. This translates into CSVSTDGISNQPQHF.

This clonotype was seen many times. The chain links TRBV12-3 or TRBV12-4 to TRBJ1-4; D gene unclear. This CDR3 has 13 amino acids. The V and J ends lost 5 bases and 5 bases respectively, with 9 bases between them. Here the CDR3 DNA reads TGTGCCAGCAGTAGGAACCGGAATGAAAAACTGTTTTTT. This gives the protein CASSRNRNEKLFF.

The rearrangement uses TRBV7-9 and TRBJ2-7; D possibly corresponds to TRBD2 (5 bases). This CDR3 comprises 15 residues. V was pared by 5 bases and J by 0 bases, with 14 bases between. Germline CDR1 SEHNR, CDR2 FQNEAQ (reference sequence). CDR3 coding DNA: TGTGCCAGCAGCCCCCCGGGATTTAGCTCCTACGAGCAGTACTTC. Translation: CASSPPGFSSYEQYF. The full variable domain, completed using reference TRBV7-9 and TRBJ2-7, is DTGVSQNPRHKITKRGQNVTFRCDPISEHNRLYWYRQTLGQGPEFLTYFQNEAQLEKSRLLSDRFSAERPKGSFSTLEIQRTEQGDSAMYLCASSPPGFSSYEQYFGPGTRLTVT.

This clonotype was seen ten or more times. The V call is TRBV6-1, the J call TRBJ2-3; no clear D gene. The CDR3 spans 15 residues. Germline lookup yields CDR1 MNHNS and CDR2 SASEGT. V was pared by 8 bases and J by 0 bases, with 15 bases between. CDR3 sequence (DNA): TGTGCCAGCGCGACGGCTATTACTAGCACAGATACGCAGTATTTT. This translates into CASATAITSTDTQYF.

In its sample, this clonotype was seen once. It is likely a read error, because the conserved phenylalanine at the end of the CDR3 is missing. No DNA is shown, since the ends of the CDR3 on it are uncertain; the CDR3 is the one TCRdb lists. The chain combines TRBV4-1 with TRBJ2-1. The CDR3 has 14 residues if both end residues are counted. Germline CDR1 MGHRA, CDR2 YSYEKL. CDR3 sequence reads: CASTPGSSYNEQVI.

This clonotype appeared many times. This sequence joins TRBV7-8 and TRBJ2-1; 9 bases are a match to TRBD2. The CDR3 length is 14 residues. CDR1 and CDR2 from the germline V gene are SGHVS and FQNEAQ. Trimming at V came to 2 bases and at J to 7 bases, leaving 3 bases not matched to a gene. CDR3 amino acids: CASSLLAGRNEQFF. DNA of the CDR3: TGTGCCAGCAGCTTACTAGCGGGACGGAATGAGCAGTTCTTC. The whole variable domain, filled in from reference TRBV7-8 and TRBJ2-1, reads GAGVSQSPRYKVAKRGQDVALRCDPISGHVSLFWYQQALGQGPEFLTYFQNEAQLDKSGLPSDRFFAERPEGSVSTLKIQRTQQEDSAVYLCASSLLAGRNEQFFGPGTRLTVL.

The V and J genes are TRBV20-1 and TRBJ2-1, with 11 bases matching TRBD2. The germline V gene has CDR1 DFQATT and CDR2 SNEGSKA (reference sequence). CDR3 size: 15 residues. The V segment lost 6 bases and the J segment 2 bases; nucleotides outside the gene matches: 6. The CDR3 spells CSALTSGRTYNEQFF. The CDR3 DNA is TGCAGTGCACTTACTAGCGGGAGAACCTACAATGAGCAGTTCTTC.

This clonotype was seen only a few times. This chain joins TRBV11-2 and TRBJ2-7, with D unresolved. Germline values: CDR1 SGHAT, CDR2 FQNNGV. V was shortened by 0 bases and J by 1 base, with 7 bases between the two germline ends. The CDR3 spans 14 residues. CDR3 DNA sequence: TGTGCCAGCAGCTTAGACATGGGGTCCTACGAGCAGTACTTC. Translating it yields CASSLDMGSYEQYF.

The table lists this clonotype with many counts. The chain is built from TRBV7-2 and TRBJ2-1; D is undetermined. CDR1 is SGHTA and CDR2 is FQGNSA in the germline V gene. Trimming cost V 5 bases and J 7 bases, with 15 bases left between them. This CDR3 comprises 14 residues. CDR3 amino acids: CASSPRQLPNEQFF. Written as DNA, the CDR3 is TGTGCCAGCAGCCCCCGGCAGTTGCCGAATGAGCAGTTCTTC.

This chain uses TRBV4-1 with TRBJ2-3, with 10 positions matching TRBD1. The CDR3 has 18 residues. Trimming took 3 bases from V and 4 from J; bases not matched to a gene: 13. CDR1 and CDR2 from the germline V gene are MGHRA and YSYEKL. This chain's CDR3 is CASSHYYHGTGVADTQYF. In DNA form, the CDR3 reads TGCGCCAGCAGCCATTATTACCACGGGACAGGGGTCGCAGATACGCAGTATTTT.

This clonotype was seen ten or more times. The rearrangement uses TRBV6-1 and TRBJ2-7, with TRBD1 matching over 10 bases. Germline values: CDR1 MNHNS, CDR2 SASEGT. The J segment lost 2 bases and the V segment lost 8 bases, leaving 3 bases of the junction unmatched. This CDR3 comprises 13 residues. The CDR3 region has the DNA TGTGCCAGCCGGGGACAGGGGACCTACGAGCAGTACGTC. It yields the protein CASRGQGTYEQYV.

Many counts were recorded for this clonotype. This chain connects TRBV7-2 to TRBJ1-2; D gene uncertain. CDR1 is SGHTA, CDR2 FQGNSA, per germline. V dropped 2 bases and J dropped 4 bases, with 17 bases sitting between them. This CDR3 contains 16 residues. CDR3 protein: CASSLSSGVAAYGYTF. Here the CDR3 DNA reads TGTGCCAGCAGCTTAAGTTCTGGCGTCGCCGCCTATGGCTACACCTTC.

V and J are TRBV7-2 and TRBJ2-1, with D perhaps matching TRBD2 (6 bases). This CDR3 is built from 16 residues. Germline CDR1 reads SGHTA; CDR2 reads FQGNSA. The ends were cut back, 1 base at V and 4 bases at J, with 14 bases in the middle. This CDR3 is CASSLEGGTGYNEQFF. The CDR3 DNA is TGTGCCAGCAGCTTAGAGGGAGGAACGGGGTACAATGAGCAGTTCTTC.

J is TRBJ2-5 and V is TRBV28, with 8 bases matching TRBD2. Per germline, CDR1 MDHEN and CDR2 SYDVKM. J gave up 6 bases and V 4 bases, and 10 bases lay outside the gene matches. The CDR3 length is 15 residues. The CDR3 DNA follows: TGTGCCAGCAGTTCAAGAGTCCGGGGGGGAAAGACCCAGTACTTC. Protein: CASSSRVRGGKTQYF.

The chain couples TRBV7-9 to TRBJ1-5; 7 bases line up with TRBD1. CDR3 length: 16 residues. V was clipped by 4 bases and J by 1 base; unmatched bases: 7. Germline loops: CDR1 SEHNR, CDR2 FQNEAQ (reference sequence). The CDR3 bases are TGTGCCAGCAGCTCCGACAGGGTGCTGAGCAATCAGCCCCAGCATTTT. This sequence encodes CASSSDRVLSNQPQHF.

The chain combines TRBV13 with TRBJ2-7; D is perhaps TRBD1 (5 bases). Trimming pared 0 bases from V and 6 bases from J, leaving 21 bases between. This CDR3 comprises 17 residues. The germline gives CDR1 PRHDT, CDR2 FYEKMQ (reference sequence). This chain's CDR3 is CASSLGLGQLGLAEQYF. CDR3 coding DNA: TGTGCCAGCAGCTTAGGGCTGGGTCAATTGGGGCTCGCCGAGCAGTACTTC. Using reference TRBV13 and TRBJ2-7 for the parts outside the CDR3, the full variable domain is AAGVIQSPRHLIKEKRETATLKCYPIPRHDTVYWYQQGPGQDPQFLISFYEKMQSDKGSIPDRFSAQQFSDYHSELNMSSLELGDSALYFCASSLGLGQLGLAEQYFGPGTRLTVT.